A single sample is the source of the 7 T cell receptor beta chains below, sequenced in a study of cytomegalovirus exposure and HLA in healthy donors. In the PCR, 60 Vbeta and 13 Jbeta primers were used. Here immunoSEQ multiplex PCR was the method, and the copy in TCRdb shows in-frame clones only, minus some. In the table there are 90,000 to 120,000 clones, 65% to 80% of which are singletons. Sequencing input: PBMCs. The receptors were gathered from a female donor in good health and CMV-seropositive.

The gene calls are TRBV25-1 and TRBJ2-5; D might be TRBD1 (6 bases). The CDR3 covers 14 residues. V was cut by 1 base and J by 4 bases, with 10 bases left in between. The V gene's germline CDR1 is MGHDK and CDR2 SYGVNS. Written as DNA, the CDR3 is TGTGCCAGCAGTGAATTCAGGGGATCAGAGACCCAGTACTTC. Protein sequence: CASSEFRGSETQYF.

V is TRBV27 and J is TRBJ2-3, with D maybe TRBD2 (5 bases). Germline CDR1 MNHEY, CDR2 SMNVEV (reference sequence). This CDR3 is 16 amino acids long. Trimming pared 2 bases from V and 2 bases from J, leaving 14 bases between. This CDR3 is CASSLIEADLTDTQYF. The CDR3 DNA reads TGTGCCAGCAGTTTAATCGAAGCGGACCTCACAGATACGCAGTATTTT.

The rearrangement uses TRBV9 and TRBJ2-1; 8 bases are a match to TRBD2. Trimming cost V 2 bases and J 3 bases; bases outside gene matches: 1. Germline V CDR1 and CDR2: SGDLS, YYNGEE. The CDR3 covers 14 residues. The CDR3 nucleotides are TGTGCCAGCAGCGTGGGACTAGTCTACAATGAGCAGTTCTTC. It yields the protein CASSVGLVYNEQFF.

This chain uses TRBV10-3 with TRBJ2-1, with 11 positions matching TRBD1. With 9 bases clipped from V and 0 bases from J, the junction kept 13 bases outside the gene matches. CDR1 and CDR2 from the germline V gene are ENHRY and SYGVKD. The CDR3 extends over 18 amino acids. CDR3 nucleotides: TGTGCCATTTCTCCCCGGGACAGGGGGATGAGCTCCTACAATGAGCAGTTCTTC. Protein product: CAISPRDRGMSSYNEQFF.

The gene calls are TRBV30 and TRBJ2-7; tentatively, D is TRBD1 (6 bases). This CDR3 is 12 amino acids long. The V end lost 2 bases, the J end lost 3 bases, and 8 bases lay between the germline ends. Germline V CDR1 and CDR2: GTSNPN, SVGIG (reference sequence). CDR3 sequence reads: CAWSLQGYEQYF. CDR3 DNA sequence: TGTGCCTGGAGTCTACAGGGCTACGAGCAGTACTTC.

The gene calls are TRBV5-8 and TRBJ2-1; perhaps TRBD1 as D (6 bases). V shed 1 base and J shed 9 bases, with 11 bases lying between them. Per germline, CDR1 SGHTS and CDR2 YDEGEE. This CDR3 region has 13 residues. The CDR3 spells CASSLIRGSEQFF. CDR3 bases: TGTGCCAGCAGCTTGATTAGGGGGTCTGAGCAGTTCTTC.

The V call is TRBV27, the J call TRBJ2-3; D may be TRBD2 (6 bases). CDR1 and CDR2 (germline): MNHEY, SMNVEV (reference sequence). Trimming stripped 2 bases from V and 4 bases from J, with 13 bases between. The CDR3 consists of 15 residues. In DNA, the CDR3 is TGTGCCAGCAGTTTAACTAGCCAGGGCCCAGATACGCAGTATTTT. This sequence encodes CASSLTSQGPDTQYF.